This T cell receptor beta chain comes out of a study of cytomegalovirus exposure and HLA in healthy donors. The CDR3 loop spans 15 amino acids. V lost 3 bases and J lost 3, with 15 bases in between. CDR1 and CDR2 from the germline V gene are SGHRS and YFSETQ. This table comes from immunoSEQ multiplex PCR, and its TCRdb copy is limited to in-frame clones, with some not included. In the table there are about 130,000 clones, about nine tenths of which are singletons. This TCR was sampled from a man younger than 40 in good health and CMV-seronegative. The specimen sequenced was PBMCs. The gene calls are TRBV5-1 and TRBJ1-2; unclear D gene. DNA of the CDR3: TGCGCCAGCAGCTGGGGTGCGGGGATGGACTATGGCTACACCTTC. Its protein product is CASSWGAGMDYGYTF.